This T cell receptor beta chain was identified during a study of T cell changes during pregnancy in multiple sclerosis. The data were produced by immunoSEQ multiplex PCR, yet TCRdb's version contains in-frame clones alone and is incomplete. The data contain 60,000 to 90,000 clones, under 95% of them singletons. This sequence originates from a female donor in good health, enrolled as a control in a pregnancy study. Sequences were derived from peripheral blood, sampled after pregnancy.

CDR3 loop: CASSQDYTGSNQPQHF. The CDR3 DNA is TGCGCCAGCAGCCAAGATTATACGGGTAGCAATCAGCCCCAGCATTTT. The V and J genes are TRBV4-3 and TRBJ1-5; D is ambiguous. The V end lost 0 bases, the J end lost 0 bases, and 9 bases lay between the germline ends. This CDR3 is built from 16 residues. Germline CDR1 LGHNA, CDR2 YSLEER.